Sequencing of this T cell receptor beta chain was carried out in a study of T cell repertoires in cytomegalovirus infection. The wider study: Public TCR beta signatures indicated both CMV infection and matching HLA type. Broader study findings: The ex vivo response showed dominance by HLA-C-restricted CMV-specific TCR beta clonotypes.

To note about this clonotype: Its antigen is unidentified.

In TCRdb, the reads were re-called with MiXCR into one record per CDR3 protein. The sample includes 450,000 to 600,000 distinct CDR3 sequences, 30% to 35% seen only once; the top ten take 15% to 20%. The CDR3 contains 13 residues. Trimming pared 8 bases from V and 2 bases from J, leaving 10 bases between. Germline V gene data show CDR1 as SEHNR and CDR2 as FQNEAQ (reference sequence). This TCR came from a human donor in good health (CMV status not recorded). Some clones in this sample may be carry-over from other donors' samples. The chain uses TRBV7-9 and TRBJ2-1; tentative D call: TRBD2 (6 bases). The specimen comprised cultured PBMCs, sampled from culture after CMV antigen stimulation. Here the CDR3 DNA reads TGTGCCAGCGGGGGGAAGGCCTACAATGAGCAGTTCTTC. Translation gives CASGGKAYNEQFF.